The rows below give T cell receptor beta chains drawn from one sample of a study of shared clonotypes between healthy human individuals. Libraries were prepared by immunoSEQ multiplex PCR; TCRdb keeps only in-frame clonotypes and omits some of them. The repertoire has 550,000 to 700,000 clones, 73% of them found once; the top ten carry more than 1.5%. The material sequenced was memory CD4+ T cells sorted from blood. These receptors were collected from a woman aged 25 to 39 in good health. Each CDR3 is given with its conserved first and last residue. Fields, in order: D gene, J gene, clone size, V gene, CDR3 protein, CDR3 DNA. D genes are given only for firm matches. Rows may omit the clone size; those that give it use once, few, many or a size class.

D: TRBD1
J: TRBJ1-5
size: once
V: TRBV6-4
CDR3: CASSDGTGGGQPQHF
DNA: TGTGCCAGCAGTGACGGGACAGGGGGGGGTCAGCCCCAGCATTTT

D: TRBD1
J: TRBJ2-7
size: -
V: TRBV6-6
CDR3: CACQDRVDYEQYF
DNA: TGTGCCTGCCAGGACAGGGTAGACTACGAGCAGTACTTC

D: -
J: TRBJ2-3
size: few
V: TRBV27
CDR3: CASSSKVPGAYATDTQYF
DNA: TGTGCCAGCAGTTCAAAGGTCCCGGGGGCTTACGCCACAGATACGCAGTATTTT

D: -
J: TRBJ2-7
size: -
V: TRBV25-1
CDR3: CASSGQGPYEQYF
DNA: TGTGCCAGCAGTGGCCAAGGGCCCTACGAGCAGTACTTC

D: -
J: TRBJ1-1
size: once
V: TRBV19
CDR3: CASGGGTLNTEAFF
DNA: TGTGCCAGTGGTGGGGGGACTTTGAACACTGAAGCTTTCTTT

D: -
J: TRBJ2-7
size: -
V: TRBV6-4
CDR3: CASSSDGGLQYF
DNA: TGTGCCAGCAGTAGCGACGGGGGACTGCAGTACTTC

D: -
J: TRBJ1-1
size: -
V: TRBV4-1
CDR3: CASSQGVRGWNTEAFF
DNA: TGCGCCAGCAGCCAAGGGGTCAGGGGCTGGAACACTGAAGCTTTCTTT

D: -
J: TRBJ2-7
size: -
V: TRBV7-3
CDR3: CASSPRDLRKDEQYF
DNA: TGTGCCAGCAGCCCAAGGGACCTCAGGAAGGACGAGCAGTACTTC

D: -
J: TRBJ2-5
size: -
V: TRBV2
CDR3: CASSELRGIKAQYF
DNA: TGTGCCAGCAGTGAACTCCGAGGGATCAAAGCCCAGTACTTC

D: TRBD2
J: TRBJ2-7
size: -
V: TRBV6-6
CDR3: CASSQTSGTSYEQYF
DNA: TGTGCCAGCAGCCAGACTAGCGGGACATCCTACGAGCAGTACTTC

D: -
J: TRBJ2-5
size: -
V: TRBV30
CDR3: CACDRDVQETQYF
DNA: TGTGCCTGCGACCGGGACGTCCAAGAGACCCAGTACTTC

D: -
J: TRBJ1-1
size: -
V: TRBV28
CDR3: CASSLGTSGHRQAFF
DNA: TGTGCCAGCAGTTTAGGGACATCCGGACATCGCCAAGCTTTCTTT

D: -
J: TRBJ1-2
size: -
V: TRBV13
CDR3: CASSPRVEYGYTF
DNA: TGTGCCAGCAGCCCGCGGGTCGAGTATGGCTACACCTTC

D: TRBD1
J: TRBJ1-1
size: -
V: TRBV18
CDR3: CASSPRGTANTEAFF
DNA: TGTGCCAGCTCACCACGAGGGACAGCGAACACTGAAGCTTTCTTT

D: TRBD2
J: TRBJ2-7
size: -
V: TRBV6-6
CDR3: CASSTTSGYEQYF
DNA: TGTGCCAGCAGTACTACTAGCGGCTACGAGCAGTACTTC

D: -
J: TRBJ1-2
size: -
V: TRBV2
CDR3: CASNSNYGYTF
DNA: TGTGCCAGCAACAGCAACTATGGCTACACCTTC

D: TRBD2
J: TRBJ2-5
size: -
V: TRBV2
CDR3: CASSERGLAGTTETQYF
DNA: TGTGCCAGCAGTGAAAGGGGATTAGCGGGTACCACTGAGACCCAGTACTTC

D: -
J: TRBJ1-5
size: -
V: TRBV28
CDR3: CASTSGVKSQPQHF
DNA: TGTGCCAGCACCTCGGGGGTGAAATCTCAGCCCCAGCATTTT

D: -
J: TRBJ1-2
size: -
V: TRBV7-2
CDR3: CASSPPGTSTVGGYTF
DNA: TGTGCCAGCAGCCCACCCGGAACATCGACCGTGGGGGGCTACACCTTC

D: TRBD1
J: TRBJ2-7
size: few
V: TRBV7-2
CDR3: CASSNTGAPYEQYF
DNA: TGTGCCAGCAGCAATACAGGGGCGCCATACGAGCAGTACTTC

D: -
J: TRBJ1-5
size: -
V: TRBV6-1
CDR3: CASTRQYNQPQHF
DNA: TGTGCCAGCACCAGACAGTACAATCAGCCCCAGCATTTT

D: -
J: TRBJ1-1
size: -
V: TRBV11-2
CDR3: CASSLETSEAFF
DNA: TGTGCCAGCAGCTTAGAAACGAGTGAAGCTTTCTTT

D: TRBD1
J: TRBJ2-2
size: -
V: TRBV5-1
CDR3: CASSKDREDTGELFF
DNA: TGCGCCAGCAGCAAGGACAGGGAGGACACCGGGGAGCTGTTTTTT

D: -
J: TRBJ2-7
size: -
V: TRBV19
CDR3: CASSTQGGLGEQYF
DNA: TGTGCCAGTAGTACACAGGGAGGGTTGGGCGAGCAGTACTTC

D: TRBD2
J: TRBJ2-1
size: -
V: TRBV11-2
CDR3: CASSFELLAGEGQFF
DNA: TGTGCCAGCAGCTTTGAATTACTAGCGGGAGAGGGGCAGTTCTTC

D: -
J: TRBJ1-4
size: -
V: TRBV28
CDR3: CASQAGHLSGEKLFF
DNA: TGTGCCAGCCAAGCGGGACACCTAAGCGGTGAAAAACTGTTTTTT

D: -
J: TRBJ1-6
size: -
V: TRBV10-3
CDR3: CAISDRNSPLHF
DNA: TGTGCCATCAGTGACAGAAATTCACCCCTCCACTTT

D: TRBD1
J: TRBJ1-4
size: -
V: TRBV28
CDR3: CASSFQGALGEKLFF
DNA: TGTGCCAGCAGTTTCCAGGGGGCCTTAGGGGAAAAACTGTTTTTT

D: TRBD1
J: TRBJ2-3
size: -
V: TRBV5-1
CDR3: CASSILGTGGADTQYF
DNA: TGCGCCAGCAGCATACTCGGGACAGGGGGCGCAGATACGCAGTATTTT

D: -
J: TRBJ2-6
size: -
V: TRBV2
CDR3: CASKLTGAGANVLTF
DNA: TGTGCCAGCAAGTTAACGGGGGCTGGGGCCAACGTCCTGACTTTC

D: -
J: TRBJ1-4
size: few
V: TRBV2
CDR3: CASTPQPDGVLTTNEKLFF
DNA: TGTGCCAGCACCCCTCAGCCGGACGGCGTACTTACAACTAATGAAAAACTGTTTTTT

D: -
J: TRBJ2-7
size: -
V: TRBV28
CDR3: CASSLSGLIYEQYF
DNA: TGTGCCAGCAGTTTATCTGGACTGATTTACGAGCAGTACTTC

D: -
J: TRBJ2-3
size: few
V: TRBV28
CDR3: CASRGDLEDTQYF
DNA: TGTGCCAGCCGAGGAGATTTGGAAGATACGCAGTATTTT

D: TRBD1
J: TRBJ2-5
size: -
V: TRBV28
CDR3: CASSLSTGTDQETQYF
DNA: TGTGCCAGCAGTTTAAGTACCGGGACAGATCAAGAGACCCAGTACTTC

D: TRBD2
J: TRBJ2-2
size: few
V: TRBV7-9
CDR3: CASSPQGAGAGTGELFF
DNA: TGTGCCAGCAGCCCTCAGGGCGCGGGAGCTGGCACCGGGGAGCTGTTTTTT

D: -
J: TRBJ2-5
size: -
V: TRBV29-1
CDR3: CSGWEGQETQYF
DNA: TGCAGCGGGTGGGAAGGGCAAGAGACCCAGTACTTC

D: -
J: TRBJ1-1
size: -
V: TRBV27
CDR3: CASSSPTGQGWKAFF
DNA: TGTGCCAGCAGTTCGCCGACGGGCCAGGGCTGGAAAGCTTTCTTT

D: -
J: TRBJ1-1
size: -
V: TRBV18
CDR3: CASSPPSLPNTEAFF
DNA: TGTGCCAGCTCACCACCGTCTCTCCCGAACACTGAAGCTTTCTTT

D: -
J: TRBJ2-5
size: -
V: TRBV6-5
CDR3: CASSQTGTTQETQYF
DNA: TGTGCCAGCAGTCAAACCGGGACAACGCAAGAGACCCAGTACTTC

D: -
J: TRBJ1-2
size: -
V: TRBV2
CDR3: CASSDLETIDYGYTF
DNA: TGTGCCAGCAGTGACCTGGAGACAATCGACTATGGCTACACCTTC

D: TRBD1
J: TRBJ2-3
size: many
V: TRBV15
CDR3: CATSRDGGGQGRDTQYF
DNA: TGTGCCACCAGCAGAGATGGGGGTGGACAGGGTCGAGATACGCAGTATTTT

D: TRBD1
J: TRBJ1-2
size: -
V: TRBV10-3
CDR3: CAIRPGQGYDGYTF
DNA: TGTGCCATCAGGCCGGGACAGGGTTATGATGGCTACACCTTC

D: TRBD2
J: TRBJ2-3
size: once
V: TRBV11-3
CDR3: CASSYTSGRWDTQYF
DNA: TGTGCCAGCAGTTATACTAGCGGGAGATGGGATACGCAGTATTTT

D: TRBD1
J: TRBJ1-1
size: -
V: TRBV10-3
CDR3: CAIRGQGATEAFF
DNA: TGTGCCATCCGGGGGCAGGGGGCCACTGAAGCTTTCTTT

D: TRBD2
J: TRBJ2-7
size: -
V: TRBV4-2
CDR3: CASSQERGRRGEQYF
DNA: TGTGCCAGCAGCCAAGAGCGCGGGAGAAGGGGCGAGCAGTACTTC

D: -
J: TRBJ2-7
size: -
V: TRBV5-4
CDR3: CASSLDASGYYEQYF
DNA: TGTGCCAGCAGCTTGGACGCCAGTGGGTACTACGAGCAGTACTTC

D: TRBD1
J: TRBJ1-1
size: -
V: TRBV28
CDR3: CASSLRDRDNVGEAFF
DNA: TGTGCCAGCAGCCTCCGGGACAGGGATAATGTGGGTGAAGCTTTCTTT

D: -
J: TRBJ2-5
size: -
V: TRBV5-4
CDR3: CASSPGRETQYF
DNA: TGTGCCAGCAGCCCGGGGCGGGAGACCCAGTACTTC

D: -
J: TRBJ1-4
size: -
V: TRBV28
CDR3: CASSSPTVINEKLFF
DNA: TGTGCCAGCAGCTCACCGACAGTGATAAATGAAAAACTGTTTTTT

D: TRBD2
J: TRBJ2-2
size: -
V: TRBV6-6
CDR3: CASSYSLAGVTGELFF
DNA: TGTGCCAGCAGTTACTCTCTAGCGGGAGTTACCGGGGAGCTGTTTTTT

D: TRBD2
J: TRBJ2-7
size: few
V: TRBV2
CDR3: CASSVSGRGEQYF
DNA: TGTGCCAGCAGTGTTAGCGGGAGAGGCGAGCAGTACTTC

D: TRBD2
J: TRBJ2-1
size: -
V: TRBV5-6
CDR3: CASSLSGAGAQFF
DNA: TGTGCCAGCAGCTTGAGCGGGGCGGGAGCCCAGTTCTTC

D: TRBD2
J: TRBJ2-1
size: -
V: TRBV11-2
CDR3: CASGRLAGLNEQFF
DNA: TGTGCCAGCGGGAGACTAGCGGGACTCAATGAGCAGTTCTTC

D: -
J: TRBJ2-7
size: -
V: TRBV11-2
CDR3: CASSLSWEQYF
DNA: TGTGCCAGCAGCTTAAGCTGGGAGCAGTACTTC

D: -
J: TRBJ1-5
size: -
V: TRBV6-1
CDR3: CATVRTADQPQHF
DNA: TGTGCCACCGTTAGGACTGCTGATCAGCCCCAGCATTTT

D: -
J: TRBJ2-1
size: once
V: TRBV4-1
CDR3: CASSQGRLEPYNEQFF
DNA: TGCGCCAGCAGCCAAGGTAGACTAGAGCCCTACAATGAGCAGTTCTTC

D: -
J: TRBJ1-2
size: -
V: TRBV11-2
CDR3: CASSGKGSWGYGYTF
DNA: TGTGCCAGCAGCGGGAAAGGGAGTTGGGGCTATGGCTACACCTTC

D: -
J: TRBJ1-1
size: -
V: TRBV19
CDR3: CASSIGGSSTEAFF
DNA: TGTGCCAGTAGTATCGGGGGAAGTAGCACTGAAGCTTTCTTT

D: TRBD2
J: TRBJ2-5
size: -
V: TRBV4-1
CDR3: CASSILALETQYF
DNA: TGCGCCAGCAGCATACTAGCGTTAGAGACCCAGTACTTC